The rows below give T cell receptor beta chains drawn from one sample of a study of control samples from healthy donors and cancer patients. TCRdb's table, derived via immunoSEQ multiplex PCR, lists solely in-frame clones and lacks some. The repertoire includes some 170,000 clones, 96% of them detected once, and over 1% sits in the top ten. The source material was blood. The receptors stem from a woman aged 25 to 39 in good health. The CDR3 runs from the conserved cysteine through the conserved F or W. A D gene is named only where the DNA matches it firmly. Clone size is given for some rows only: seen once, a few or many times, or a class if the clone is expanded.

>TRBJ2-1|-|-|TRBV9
TGTGCCAGCAGCGTAGAGGGGCTAGTGCTCGATGAGCAGTTCTTC
CASSVEGLVLDEQFF
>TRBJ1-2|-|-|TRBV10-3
TGTGCCATCAGTGAGTGGGGGAAAAACTATGGCTACACCTTC
CAISEWGKNYGYTF
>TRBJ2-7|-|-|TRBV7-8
TGTGCCAGCAGCCCCAGGGTCCACTACGAGCAGTACTTC
CASSPRVHYEQYF
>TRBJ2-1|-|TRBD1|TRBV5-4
TGTGCCACCACGGACAGGGGGCCCTACAATGAGCAGTTCTTC
CATTDRGPYNEQFF
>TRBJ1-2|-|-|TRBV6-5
TGTGCCAGCAGCGGACGACCCCAGGTCGGCTACACCTTC
CASSGRPQVGYTF
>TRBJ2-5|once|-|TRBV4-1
TGCGCCAGCAGACAAAAAGGGGGTGGGACCCAGTACTTC
CASRQKGGGTQYF
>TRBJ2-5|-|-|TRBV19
TGTGCCAGTAGTATCCCGGCAGGGCCCCGCGGAGAGACCCAGTACTTC
CASSIPAGPRGETQYF
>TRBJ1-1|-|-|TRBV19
TGTGCCAGTAGTATTGGACAAAAGGGAGCCGAAGCTTTCTTT
CASSIGQKGAEAFF
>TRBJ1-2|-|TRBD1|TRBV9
TGTGCCAGCAGCGTTTCCGGGACAGGGGGTTACCCTAACTATGGCTACACCTTC
CASSVSGTGGYPNYGYTF
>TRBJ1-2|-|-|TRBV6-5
TGTGCCAGCAGTACCGAGTACGTCTATGGCTACACCTTC
CASSTEYVYGYTF
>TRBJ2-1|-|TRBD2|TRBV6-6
TGTGCCAGCAGCACCCGACTAGCGGGGGGGAATGAGCAGTTCTTC
CASSTRLAGGNEQFF
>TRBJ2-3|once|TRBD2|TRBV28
TGTGCCAGCAGTTTTCCCCCCCTTCGCGGGAGAGGCACAGATACGCAGTATTTT
CASSFPPLRGRGTDTQYF
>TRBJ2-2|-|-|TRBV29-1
TGCAGCGTTGCGGCAGCGAACACCGGGGAGCTGTTTTTT
CSVAAANTGELFF
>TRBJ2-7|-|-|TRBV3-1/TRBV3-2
TGTGCCAGCAGCCAAGTGGGGTACGAGCAGTACTTC
CASSQVGYEQYF
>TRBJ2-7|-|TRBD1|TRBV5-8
TGTGCCAGCAGCTTACTACCGGGACAGAGAGCCTACGAGCAGTACTTC
CASSLLPGQRAYEQYF
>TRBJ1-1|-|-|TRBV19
TGTGCCAGTAGGGTCACAGGGTTGGGCACTGAAGCTTTCTTT
CASRVTGLGTEAFF
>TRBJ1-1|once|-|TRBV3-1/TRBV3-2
TGTGCCAGCAGCCAACGGGGCCACAGGGTGGGCACTGAAGCTTTCTTT
CASSQRGHRVGTEAFF
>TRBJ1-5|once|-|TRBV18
TGTGCCAGCTCACACGGGGGACTGAGCGATCAGCCCCAGCATTTT
CASSHGGLSDQPQHF
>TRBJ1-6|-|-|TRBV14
TGTGCCAGCAGCCAAGGTGGATACCGAAATTCACCCCTCCACTTT
CASSQGGYRNSPLHF
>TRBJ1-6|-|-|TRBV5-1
TGCGCCAGCAGCTTGGGGGTGACAGGAAAAAATTCACCCCTCCACTTT
CASSLGVTGKNSPLHF
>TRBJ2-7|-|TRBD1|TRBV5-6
TGTGCCAGCAGCTTGGGGGACAGATCAGCCTACGAGCAGTACTTC
CASSLGDRSAYEQYF
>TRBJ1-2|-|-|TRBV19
TGTGCCGGCGGGACGAAGGACTATGGCTACACCTTC
CAGGTKDYGYTF
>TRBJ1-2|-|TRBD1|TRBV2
TGTGCCAGCAGTGATTCCTGGACAGGGGAAGTGGACTATGGCTACACCTTC
CASSDSWTGEVDYGYTF
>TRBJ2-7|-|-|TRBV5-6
TGTGCCAGCAGCCCAGGGGGCCTAGCGGGTTTTAGCTCCTACGAGCAGTACTTC
CASSPGGLAGFSSYEQYF
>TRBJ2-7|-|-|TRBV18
TGTGCCAGCTCCCCCCTGGGCAGCTCCGAGCAGTACTTC
CASSPLGSSEQYF
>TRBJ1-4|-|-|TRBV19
TGTGCCAGTAGTCGTCATATAGGCAATGAAAAACTGTTTTTT
CASSRHIGNEKLFF
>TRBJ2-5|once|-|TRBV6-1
TGTGCCAGCAGTGAAGTGTGGGGCTGGGAGACCCAGTACTTC
CASSEVWGWETQYF
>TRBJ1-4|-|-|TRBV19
TGTGCCAGTAGTATAGATTTGGGGACTAATGAAAAACTGTTTTTT
CASSIDLGTNEKLFF
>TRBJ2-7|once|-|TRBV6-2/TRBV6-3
TGTGCCAGCAGTTACCGGGACTCCTCCTACGAGCAGTACTTC
CASSYRDSSYEQYF
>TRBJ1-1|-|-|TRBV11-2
TGTGCCAGCAGCTTGGGGGCTAGTGCTAAGTACACTGAAGCTTTCTTT
CASSLGASAKYTEAFF
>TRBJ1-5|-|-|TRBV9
TGTGCCAGCAGCAGAGACAGCTATAGCAATCAGCCCCAGCATTTT
CASSRDSYSNQPQHF
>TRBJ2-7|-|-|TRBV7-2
TGTGCCAGCAGCTTAGCGGGCACCTCAGCCTACGAGCAGTACTTC
CASSLAGTSAYEQYF
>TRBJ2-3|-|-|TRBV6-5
TGTGCCAGCAGTTACAACGGTAGTCCGGATACGCAGTATTTT
CASSYNGSPDTQYF
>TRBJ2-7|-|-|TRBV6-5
TGTGCCAGCAGTTACGGGGTAGGGGACTCTTACGAGCAGTACTTC
CASSYGVGDSYEQYF
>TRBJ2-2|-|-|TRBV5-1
TGCGCCAGCAGCTTGGTTCCCGGACTTGACACCGGGGAGCTGTTTTTT
CASSLVPGLDTGELFF
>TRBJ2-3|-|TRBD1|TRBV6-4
TGTGCCAGCAGTGGGACAGGGGGCACAGATACGCAGTATTTT
CASSGTGGTDTQYF
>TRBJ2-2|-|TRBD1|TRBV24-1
TGTGCCACCAGTGCCCCTGCGGGACAGGGGGACACCGGGGAGCTGTTTTTT
CATSAPAGQGDTGELFF
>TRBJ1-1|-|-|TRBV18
TGTGCCAGCTCCCCAAACAACAACGCTGAAGCTTTCTTT
CASSPNNNAEAFF
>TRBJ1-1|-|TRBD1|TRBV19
TGTGCCAGTAGTATAGTTCCAGGGGGCACTGAAGCTTTCTTT
CASSIVPGGTEAFF
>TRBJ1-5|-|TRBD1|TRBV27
TGTGCCAGCAGTTTGAGCCAGGGGGCTGGGACCCAGCATTTT
CASSLSQGAGTQHF
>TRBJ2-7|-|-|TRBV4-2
TGTGCCAGCAGCCAAGGTCCCATCTACGAGCAGTACTTC
CASSQGPIYEQYF
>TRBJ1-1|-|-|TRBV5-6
TGTGCCAGCGAGGAGGGGACGACCAACACTGAAGCTTTCTTT
CASEEGTTNTEAFF